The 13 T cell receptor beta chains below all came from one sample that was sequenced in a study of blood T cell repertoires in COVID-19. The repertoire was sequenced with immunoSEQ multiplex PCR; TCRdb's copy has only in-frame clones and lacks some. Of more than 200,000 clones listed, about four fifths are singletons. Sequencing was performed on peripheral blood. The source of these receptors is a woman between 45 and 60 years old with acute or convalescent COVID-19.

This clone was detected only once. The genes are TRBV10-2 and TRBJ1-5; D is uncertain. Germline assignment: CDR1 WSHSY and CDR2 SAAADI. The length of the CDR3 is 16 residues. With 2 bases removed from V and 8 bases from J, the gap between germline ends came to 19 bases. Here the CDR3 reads CASSEAPLAPGEPQHF. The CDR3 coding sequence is TGCGCCAGCAGTGAGGCCCCCCTTGCCCCCGGGGAGCCCCAGCATTTT.

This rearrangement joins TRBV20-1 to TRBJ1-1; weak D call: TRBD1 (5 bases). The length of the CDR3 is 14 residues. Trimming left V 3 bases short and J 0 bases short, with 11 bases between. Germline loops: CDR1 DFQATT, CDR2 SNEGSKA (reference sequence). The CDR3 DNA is TGCAGTGCTAGTCGCGGACAAATGAACACTGAAGCTTTCTTT. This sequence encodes CSASRGQMNTEAFF.

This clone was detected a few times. DNA of the CDR3: TGTGCCAGCAGTGAAGCGCGGGCCTACGAGCAGTACTTC. It is translated as CASSEARAYEQYF. The V and J genes are TRBV2 and TRBJ2-7, with a weak D call TRBD2 (5 bases). This CDR3 spans 13 amino acids. Germline V CDR1 and CDR2: SNHLY, FYNNEI. With 0 bases removed from V and 2 bases from J, the gap between germline ends came to 5 bases.

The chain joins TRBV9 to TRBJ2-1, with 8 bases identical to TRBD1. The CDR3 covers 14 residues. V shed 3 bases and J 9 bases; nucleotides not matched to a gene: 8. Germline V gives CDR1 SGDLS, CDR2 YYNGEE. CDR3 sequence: CASSEPHQGAEQFF. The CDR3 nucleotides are TGTGCCAGCAGCGAGCCCCATCAGGGGGCTGAGCAGTTCTTC.

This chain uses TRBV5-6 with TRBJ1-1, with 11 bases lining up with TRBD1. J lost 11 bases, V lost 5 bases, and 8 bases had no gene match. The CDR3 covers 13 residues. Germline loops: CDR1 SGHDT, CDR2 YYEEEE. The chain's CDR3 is CASRDRGLTGAFF. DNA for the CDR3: TGTGCCAGCAGGGACAGGGGGCTTACTGGGGCTTTCTTT.

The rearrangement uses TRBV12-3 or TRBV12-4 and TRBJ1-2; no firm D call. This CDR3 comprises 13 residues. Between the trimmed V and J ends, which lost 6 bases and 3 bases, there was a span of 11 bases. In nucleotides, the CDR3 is TGTGCCAGCAGCCCGACCGGGTACTATGGCTACACCTTC. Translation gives CASSPTGYYGYTF.

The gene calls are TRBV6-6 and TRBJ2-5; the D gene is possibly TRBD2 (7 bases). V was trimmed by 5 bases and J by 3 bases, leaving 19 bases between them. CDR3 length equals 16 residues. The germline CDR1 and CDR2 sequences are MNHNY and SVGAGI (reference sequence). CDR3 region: CASSGGASGYKETQYF. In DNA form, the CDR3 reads TGTGCCAGCAGTGGGGGGGCTAGCGGTTACAAAGAGACCCAGTACTTC.

The CDR3 protein is CASSLSGIGNQPQHF. The CDR3, as DNA: TGTGCCAGCAGCTTATCAGGAATTGGCAATCAGCCCCAGCATTTT. The J gene is TRBJ1-5, the V gene TRBV7-2; D remains unclear. Germline CDR1 and CDR2: SGHTA and FQGNSA. Trimming left V 2 bases short and J 2 bases short, with 10 bases between. CDR3 size: 15 residues.

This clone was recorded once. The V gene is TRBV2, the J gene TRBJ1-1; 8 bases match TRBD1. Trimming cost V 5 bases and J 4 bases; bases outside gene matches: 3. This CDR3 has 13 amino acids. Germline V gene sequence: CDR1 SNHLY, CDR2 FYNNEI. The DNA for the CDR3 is TGTGCCAGCAGTCGACAGGGGCCCACTGAAGCTTTCTTT. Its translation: CASSRQGPTEAFF.

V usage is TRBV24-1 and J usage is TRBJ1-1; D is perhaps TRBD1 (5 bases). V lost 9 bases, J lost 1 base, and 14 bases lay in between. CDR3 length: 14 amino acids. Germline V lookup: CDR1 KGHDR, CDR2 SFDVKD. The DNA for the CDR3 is TGTGCCACCCGATCCTCGGACAAGAACACTGAAGCTTTCTTT. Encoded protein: CATRSSDKNTEAFF.

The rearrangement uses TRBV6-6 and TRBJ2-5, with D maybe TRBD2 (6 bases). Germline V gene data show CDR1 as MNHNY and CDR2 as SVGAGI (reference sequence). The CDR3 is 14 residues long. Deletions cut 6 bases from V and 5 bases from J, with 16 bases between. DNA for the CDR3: TGTGCCAGCAGGCGTCCTAGCGATACGGAGACCCAGTACTTC. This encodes CASRRPSDTETQYF.

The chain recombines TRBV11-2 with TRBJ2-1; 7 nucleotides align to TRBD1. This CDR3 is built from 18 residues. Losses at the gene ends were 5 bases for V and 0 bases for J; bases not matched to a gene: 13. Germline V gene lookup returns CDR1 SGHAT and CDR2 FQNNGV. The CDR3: CASSTRSFRGSSYNEQFF. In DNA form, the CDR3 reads TGTGCCAGCAGCACCAGGAGCTTCAGGGGGAGCTCCTACAATGAGCAGTTCTTC.

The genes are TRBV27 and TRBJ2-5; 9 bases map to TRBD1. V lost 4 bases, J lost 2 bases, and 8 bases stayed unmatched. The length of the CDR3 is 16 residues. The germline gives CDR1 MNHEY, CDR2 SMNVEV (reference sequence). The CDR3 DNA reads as TGTGCCAGCAGTTCGTCCGGGACAGGGACACAAGAGACCCAGTACTTC. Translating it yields CASSSSGTGTQETQYF.